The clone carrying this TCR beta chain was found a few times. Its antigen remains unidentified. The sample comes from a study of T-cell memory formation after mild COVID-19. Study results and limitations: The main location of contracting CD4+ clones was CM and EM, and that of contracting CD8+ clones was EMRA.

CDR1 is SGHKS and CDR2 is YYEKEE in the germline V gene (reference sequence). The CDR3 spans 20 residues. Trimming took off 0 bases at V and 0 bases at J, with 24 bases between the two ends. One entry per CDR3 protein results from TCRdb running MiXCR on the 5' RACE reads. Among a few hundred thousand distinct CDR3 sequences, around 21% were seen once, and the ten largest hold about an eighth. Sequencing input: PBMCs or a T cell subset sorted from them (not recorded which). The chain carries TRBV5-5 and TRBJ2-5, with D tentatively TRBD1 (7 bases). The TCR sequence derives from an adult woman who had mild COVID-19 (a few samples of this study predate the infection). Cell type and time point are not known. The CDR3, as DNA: TGTGCCAGCAGCTTGGCTGGAGCAGGGGGATTCGGGAGCTACCAAGAGACCCAGTACTTC. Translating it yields CASSLAGAGGFGSYQETQYF.